Listed below are T cell receptor beta chains from one sample, sequenced in a study of blood T cells in healthy people across ages. TCRdb re-derived calls from the 5' RACE reads in MiXCR, one entry per CDR3 protein. The data hold about 1.5 million distinct CDR3 sequences, with 40% to 45% observed a single time. Source material: blood. Every receptor here comes from a woman younger than 30 in good health. Each CDR3 is given with its conserved first and last residue. D genes are given only for firm matches. Expanded clones are given a class, and other clones once, few, many or no size at all.

d_gene,abundance,v_gene,j_gene,CDR3nt,CDR3aa
.,.,TRBV5-1,TRBJ2-1,TGCGCCAGCAGCGGCGCGCCCAATGAGCAGTTCTTC,CASSGAPNEQFF
.,few,TRBV20-1,TRBJ2-4,TGCAGTGCTACCCTTGCGGGGCTGTGGAACATTCAGTACTTC,CSATLAGLWNIQYF
TRBD2,.,TRBV29-1,TRBJ2-5,TGCAGCGTTGAAGCCCGACTAGCGGGAGATCCCAATGAGCAGTACTTC,CSVEARLAGDPNEQYF
.,.,TRBV24-1,TRBJ2-4,TGTGCCACCAGTGATTTGGACGGCGGAAAAAACATTCAGTACTTC,CATSDLDGGKNIQYF
TRBD2,once,TRBV11-3,TRBJ2-1,TGTGCCAGCAGCTTAGACGGGAGGGGGGGTGAGCAGTTCTTC,CASSLDGRGGEQFF
.,.,TRBV2,TRBJ1-2,TGTGCCAGCAGTGACGGGAATGGCTACACCTTC,CASSDGNGYTF
TRBD2,.,TRBV6-1,TRBJ2-2,TGTGCCAGCAGCTTGATAAGACTAGCGGGTACGAACACCGGGGAGCTGTTTTTT,CASSLIRLAGTNTGELFF
TRBD2,.,TRBV7-2,TRBJ2-1,TGTGCCAGCAGCGCAGTTACTAGCGGGAGCAATGAGCAGTTCTTC,CASSAVTSGSNEQFF
.,.,TRBV5-1,TRBJ2-2,TGTGCCAGCAGTTCCTCCGGGGAGCTGTTTTTT,CASSSSGELFF
TRBD1,few,TRBV7-2,TRBJ1-6,TGTGCCAGCAGCTTAGCGGGGACAGGGGGGAGAAATTCACCCCTCCACTTT,CASSLAGTGGRNSPLHF
.,.,TRBV20-1,TRBJ2-3,TGCAGTGCTTTAGATCCCTATGCAGATACGCAGTATTTT,CSALDPYADTQYF
.,.,TRBV20-1,TRBJ1-6,TGCAGTGCTCTCGGACACATCAATTCACTCCTCCACTTT,CSALGHINSLLHF
TRBD2,.,TRBV11-2,TRBJ2-2,TGTGCCAGCAGCTTTAGCGGGAACGGGGAGCTGTTTTTT,CASSFSGNGELFF
.,.,TRBV29-1,TRBJ2-1,TGCAGCGTTGGACGAGGGTCCAGCGCCTACAATGAGCAGTTCTTC,CSVGRGSSAYNEQFF
.,few,TRBV28,TRBJ2-1,TGTGCCAGCAGTTATCACCAGAGCTCCTACAATGAGCAGTTCTTC,CASSYHQSSYNEQFF
TRBD2,few,TRBV5-1,TRBJ2-3,TGCGCCAGCAGCTACAGGAGCGGGGACCTGCATACGCAGTATTTT,CASSYRSGDLHTQYF
TRBD2,.,TRBV6-6,TRBJ2-7,TGTGCCAGCAGTCCTGGGACTAGCGGGAGGTTCGAGCAGTACTTC,CASSPGTSGRFEQYF
TRBD1,few,TRBV20-1,TRBJ2-5,TGCAGTGCTAGAGATCAGGACAGGGGGCAAGAGACCCAGTACTTC,CSARDQDRGQETQYF
.,few,TRBV30,TRBJ2-5,TGTGCCTGGAGCGAGAGGGACATGTACCAAGAGACCCAGTACTTC,CAWSERDMYQETQYF